Each of the 25 T cell receptor beta chains below was sequenced from the same sample in a study of blood T cell repertoires in COVID-19 (dated by TCRdb to about 2020). Library prep was done by the immunoSEQ multiplex PCR assay. In TCRdb, the immuneACCESS table is reduced to in-frame sequences with V and J assigned. These tables do not hold every clone; where another copy was compared, an unresolved V gene accounts for under half, and the others remain unexplained. This sample lists around 70,000 clones; less than 90% were detected once. The top ten clones comprise 13% of the sample. The sequenced sample consisted of peripheral blood. The receptors originated from a man between 45 and 60 years old with COVID-19, enrolled during active disease.

The CDR3 sequence is CASTRSVLTGNTIYF. In DNA, the CDR3 is TGTGCCAGCACCAGGTCGGTTTTGACTGGAAACACCATATATTTT. The chain couples TRBV2 to TRBJ1-3; D ambiguous. Germline-derived CDR1 and CDR2 are SNHLY and FYNNEI. This CDR3 comprises 15 residues. The ends were cut back, 7 bases at V and 2 bases at J, with 15 bases in the middle.

The chain has TRBV19 and TRBJ2-3, with 8 bases lining up with TRBD1. CDR3 length equals 14 residues. V shed 5 bases and J 6 bases; nucleotides not matched to a gene: 7. Germline V lookup: CDR1 LNHDA, CDR2 SQIVND (reference sequence). The CDR3 coding sequence is TGTGCCAGTAGTGCCGACAGGGGAAAGGATACGCAGTATTTT. Translated, it gives CASSADRGKDTQYF. Based on the CDR3 plus reference TRBV19 and TRBJ2-3, the full variable domain is DGGITQSPKYLFRKEGQNVTLSCEQNLNHDAMYWYRQDPGQGLRLIYYSQIVNDFQKGDIAEGYSVSREKKESFPLTVTSAQKNPTAFYLCASSADRGKDTQYFGPGTRLTVL.

With regard to this clone: The junction differs from germline at one of its ends, possibly a read error. This rearrangement joins TRBV7-7 to TRBJ2-5; 8 bases align to TRBD1. The CDR3 extends over 16 amino acids. Germline-derived CDR1 and CDR2 are SSHAT and FNYEAQ (reference sequence). In nucleotides, the CDR3 is TGTGCTAGCAGCCCTTCCGGGACAGGTCATCAAGAGACCCAGTACTTC. Protein product: CASSPSGTGHQETQYF.

This CDR3 reads CASSQPRTGPSYNEQFF. For the CDR3, the DNA is TGTGCCAGCAGCCAACCAAGGACTGGTCCCTCCTACAATGAGCAGTTCTTC. The genes are TRBV4-2 and TRBJ2-1, with TRBD2 as a possible D gene (5 bases). Germline CDR1 and CDR2: LGHNA and YNFKEQ. V lost 2 bases, J lost 0 bases, and 14 bases lay in between. CDR3 length equals 17 residues.

The V and J genes are TRBV18 and TRBJ2-5; TRBD1 aligns across 8 bases. The CDR3 runs 13 residues. Looked up from germline, CDR1 is KGHSH and CDR2 is LQKENI. V trimming: 6 bases; J trimming: 7 bases; junction bases outside the gene matches: 7. In DNA, the CDR3 is TGTGCCAGCTCCCAGACAGGGGAGGCGACCCAGTACTTC. The encoded protein is CASSQTGEATQYF.

The gene calls are TRBV7-2 and TRBJ1-2; the D is unclear. The CDR3 runs to 15 residues. CDR1 and CDR2 (germline): SGHTA, FQGNSA. The CDR3 coding sequence is TGTGGGGAGCAGCCCCACTCCCCCGGCGACTATGGCTACACCTTC. This encodes CGEQPHSPGDYGYTF.

The chain links TRBV27 to TRBJ2-7; 11 positions match TRBD2. J was trimmed by 2 bases and V by 5 bases; bases with no gene match: 2. CDR1 and CDR2 from the germline V gene are MNHEY and SMNVEV (reference sequence). The length of the CDR3 is 14 residues. CDR3 coding DNA: TGTGCCAGCAGTCTACTAGCGGGGGCCTACGAGCAGTACTTC. Residues: CASSLLAGAYEQYF.

The J gene is TRBJ1-3, the V gene TRBV5-1; D may be TRBD1 (5 bases). The CDR3 totals 14 residues. CDR1 and CDR2 (germline): SGHRS, YFSETQ. V lost 4 bases to trimming and J lost 0 bases, with 8 bases between them. The CDR3 spells CASSTDSSGNTIYF. CDR3 sequence (DNA): TGCGCCAGCAGCACCGACAGCTCTGGAAACACCATATATTTT.

This clone was detected only once. Within the sample, other DNA sequences also encode this same CDR3. J is TRBJ2-3 and V is TRBV7-2; tentative D call: TRBD1 (6 bases). The CDR3 is 15 residues long. The V gene lost 5 bases and the J gene lost 2 bases, with 14 bases spanning the gap. Per the germline V gene, CDR1 is SGHTA and CDR2 is FQGNSA. In nucleotides, the CDR3 is TGTGCCAGCAGCCCCACAGGGCAGACCACAGATACGCAGTATTTT. Translated: CASSPTGQTTDTQYF. The variable domain in full, completed from reference TRBV7-2 and TRBJ2-3, reads GAGVSQSPSNKVTEKGKDVELRCDPISGHTALYWYRQSLGQGLEFLIYFQGNSAPDKSGLPSDRFSAERTGGSVSTLTIQRTQQEDSAVYLCASSPTGQTTDTQYFGPGTRLTVL.

Concerning this clone itself: Other DNA sequences in the same sample also yield this CDR3. This chain uses TRBV9 with TRBJ2-1; 10 bases are a match to TRBD1. V shed 4 bases, J shed 2 bases, and the junction held 3 bases outside the gene matches. Germline lookup yields CDR1 SGDLS and CDR2 YYNGEE. The CDR3 is 15 amino acids. For the CDR3, the DNA is TGTGCCAGCAGCCGACAGGGGGCCACCTACAATGAGCAGTTCTTC. It translates to CASSRQGATYNEQFF.

As for this clone: The sample contains more than one DNA sequence encoding this CDR3. The chain uses TRBV4-2 and TRBJ1-3; D ambiguous. V was trimmed by 1 base and J by 4 bases, leaving 14 bases between them. Germline lookup yields CDR1 LGHNA and CDR2 YNFKEQ. CDR3 length equals 16 residues. CDR3 sequence reads: CASSQGPGDGGNTIYF. The CDR3 DNA sequence: TGTGCCAGCAGCCAAGGGCCGGGAGATGGAGGAAACACCATATATTTT.

This clone has a handful of counts. The rearrangement joins TRBV6-1 to TRBJ1-2; 7 bases are shared with TRBD1. The CDR3 consists of 13 residues. Germline V CDR1 and CDR2: MNHNS, SASEGT. Trimming at V came to 4 bases and at J to 8 bases, leaving 7 bases not matched to a gene. CDR3 sequence: CASSVHRGEGYTF. The CDR3 DNA follows: TGTGCCAGCAGTGTCCACAGGGGAGAGGGCTACACCTTC.

V usage is TRBV19 and J usage is TRBJ2-5; TRBD2 matches 7 bases. The V gene end was trimmed by 2 bases and the J gene end by 4 bases; junction bases not matched to a gene: 10. Per the germline V gene, CDR1 is LNHDA and CDR2 is SQIVND (reference sequence). This CDR3 spans 16 amino acids. The CDR3 nucleotides read TGTGCCAGTAGTATAAAGCGGGCCGCGGGAGCAGAGACCCAGTACTTC. Translation: CASSIKRAAGAETQYF.

This clone was picked up a small number of times. V and J are TRBV27 and TRBJ1-5; 10 bases match TRBD1. This CDR3 has 17 residues. Germline values: CDR1 MNHEY, CDR2 SMNVEV (reference sequence). V dropped 7 bases and J dropped 5; count of bases not matched to a gene: 14. CDR3 sequence: CASIRQGALLEHQPQHF. CDR3 sequence (DNA): TGTGCCAGCATTCGACAGGGGGCTCTGCTCGAGCATCAGCCCCAGCATTTT.

V is TRBV7-6 and J is TRBJ1-1; TRBD1 is a possible D gene (6 bases). Trimming removed 5 bases at V and 3 bases at J, with 10 bases between. The CDR3 spans 13 residues. From germline, CDR1 is SGHVS and CDR2 FNYEAQ. CDR3 sequence reads: CASSQGPDTEAFF. The CDR3 DNA sequence: TGTGCCAGCAGCCAGGGGCCGGACACTGAAGCTTTCTTT.

In its sample, this clone was seen a few times. The V gene is TRBV19, the J gene TRBJ2-7; D is possibly TRBD2 (6 bases). The CDR3 sequence is 12 residues long. Germline V gene data show CDR1 as LNHDA and CDR2 as SQIVND (reference sequence). Trimming shortened V by 5 bases and J by 5 bases, and 10 bases separated the two germline ends. This CDR3 is CASSPAGHEQYF. The CDR3 region has the DNA TGTGCCAGTAGTCCGGCGGGGCACGAGCAGTACTTC.

The chain is built from TRBV24-1 and TRBJ2-2; D is possibly TRBD1 (7 bases). Trimming pared 9 bases from V and 2 bases from J, leaving 15 bases between. CDR1 KGHDR and CDR2 SFDVKD come from the germline V gene. The CDR3 loop spans 15 amino acids. The CDR3 here is CATGAGGLNTGELFF. CDR3 in DNA: TGTGCCACCGGGGCAGGGGGGCTAAACACCGGGGAGCTGTTTTTT.

This rearrangement joins TRBV28 to TRBJ1-2; D is unclear. The CDR3 totals 12 residues. The V end was cut by 5 bases, the J end by 5 bases, with 9 bases between. The germline CDR1 and CDR2 sequences are MDHEN and SYDVKM. The chain's CDR3 is CASSPNRYGYTF. The CDR3 region has the DNA TGTGCCAGCAGTCCCAACAGATATGGCTACACCTTC.

The chain uses TRBV4-3 and TRBJ2-2; the D is unclear. This CDR3 comprises 15 residues. The germline CDR1 and CDR2 sequences are LGHNA and YSLEER. V gave up 4 bases and J gave up 1 base, with 10 bases separating them. The CDR3 DNA is TGCGCCAGCAGCCCAAACCCAGGGAACACCGGGGAGCTGTTTTTT. Translating gives CASSPNPGNTGELFF.

In this sample, this clone turned up a few times. For the CDR3, the DNA is TGTGCCAGTAGTCGGGACAGGGTATCCGAGCAGTTCTTC. The encoded protein is CASSRDRVSEQFF. V is TRBV19 and J is TRBJ2-1, with 9 bases aligning to TRBD1. The germline V gene encodes CDR1 LNHDA and CDR2 SQIVND (reference sequence). The CDR3 length is 13 residues. J was trimmed by 10 bases and V by 5 bases; bases with no gene match: 6.

The chain is built from TRBV6-5 and TRBJ2-7, with D possibly matching TRBD2 (5 bases). Germline loops: CDR1 MNHEY, CDR2 SVGAGI. This CDR3 is 14 amino acids long. Trimming stripped 4 bases from V and 7 bases from J, with 17 bases between. The CDR3 is CASSSRPGEGEQYF. CDR3 nucleotides: TGTGCCAGCAGTTCACGGCCCGGGGAAGGGGAGCAGTACTTC.

The chain employs TRBV4-3 and TRBJ1-5; D unresolved. Germline assignment: CDR1 LGHNA and CDR2 YSLEER. V was shortened by 0 bases and J by 3 bases, with 12 bases between the two germline ends. The CDR3 spans 16 residues. CDR3 sequence reads: CASSQDYMPDNQPQHF. CDR3 sequence (DNA): TGCGCCAGCAGCCAAGATTACATGCCAGACAATCAGCCCCAGCATTTT.

The chain couples TRBV6-5 to TRBJ2-1; 7 nucleotides align to TRBD2. The trim removed 8 bases at V and 9 bases at J, leaving 13 bases unmatched. This CDR3 has 14 residues. The V gene's germline CDR1 is MNHEY and CDR2 SVGAGI. Written as DNA, the CDR3 is TGTGCCAGCGGGGCGACTAGCAACCTCATTGAGCAGTTCTTC. This codes for CASGATSNLIEQFF.

The chain is built from TRBV3-1 (or the pseudogene TRBV3-2) and TRBJ2-1; 8 bases are shared with TRBD1. From germline, CDR1 is LGHDT and CDR2 YNNKEL (reference sequence). V dropped 4 bases and J dropped 0; count of bases not matched to a gene: 14. This CDR3 spans 19 amino acids. The CDR3 reads CASSLRTGLTGGSYNEQFF. The CDR3 DNA is TGTGCCAGCAGCCTAAGGACAGGGTTGACGGGCGGCTCCTACAATGAGCAGTTCTTC.

This clone was recorded a few times. This chain uses TRBV5-3 with TRBJ2-1; 7 nucleotides agree with TRBD2. TRBV5-3 is known as an ORF, though its function is uncertain. J lost 9 bases, V lost 10 bases, and 16 bases had no gene match. The CDR3 runs to 14 residues. CDR3 in amino acids: CALWEAKGGIEQFF. The CDR3 DNA reads TGTGCCCTATGGGAGGCCAAGGGAGGGATTGAGCAGTTCTTC.